This section outlines one TCR beta chain sequence together with its context. This record comes from a study of blood T cell repertoires in COVID-19. Study in general: Material from acute and convalescent COVID-19 was sourced from the United States, Italy and Spain. The analysed material was cDNA or gDNA that came from T cells, B-cell-depleted T cells, or PBMCs.

The CDR3 consists of 15 residues. Germline lookup yields CDR1 SGHVS and CDR2 FNYEAQ. J gave up 8 bases and V 5 bases, and 6 bases lay outside the gene matches. In the original processing: Estimates of nucleated cell counts were drawn from the amplification of reference gene primers. This table comes from immunoSEQ multiplex PCR, and its TCRdb copy is limited to in-frame clones, with some not included. Clone size and the V and J calls come from that table; the DNA yielded D and trimming. The sample holds 96,000 or so clones, roughly 81% seen once. The V call is TRBV7-6, the J call TRBJ2-3; 14 positions match TRBD2. This receptor was obtained from a man older than 75 with COVID-19, enrolled during active disease. The specimen was peripheral blood. CDR3 sequence: CASSPTGTSGSTQYF. The DNA for the CDR3 is TGTGCCAGCAGCCCCACCGGGACTAGCGGGAGTACGCAGTATTTT.